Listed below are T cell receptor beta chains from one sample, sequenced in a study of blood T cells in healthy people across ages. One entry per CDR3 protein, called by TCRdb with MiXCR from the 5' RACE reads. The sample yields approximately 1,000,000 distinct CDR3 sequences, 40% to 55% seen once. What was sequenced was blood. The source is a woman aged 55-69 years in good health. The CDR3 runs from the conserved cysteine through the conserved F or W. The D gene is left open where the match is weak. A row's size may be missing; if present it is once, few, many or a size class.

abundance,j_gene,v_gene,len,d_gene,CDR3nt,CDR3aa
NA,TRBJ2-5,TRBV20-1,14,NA,TGCAGTGCTAGAGATACAGAGTACCAAGAGACCCAGTACTTC,CSARDTEYQETQYF
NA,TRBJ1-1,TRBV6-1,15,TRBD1,TGTGCCAGCAGTGAAGAGGGGACAGGGTACACTGAAGCTTTCTTT,CASSEEGTGYTEAFF
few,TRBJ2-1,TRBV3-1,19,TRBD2,TGTGCCAGCAGCCAAGGGGGACTAGCGGGGGGGGGCTCCTACAATGAGCAGTTCTTC,CASSQGGLAGGGSYNEQFF
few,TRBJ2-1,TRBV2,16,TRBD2,TGTGCCAGCATGCGGACTAGCGGGATATCTCTCAATGAGCAGTTCTTC,CASMRTSGISLNEQFF
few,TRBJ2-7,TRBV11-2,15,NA,TGTGCCAGCAGCGGACCCGACAGTCCTGGCTACGAGCAGTACTTC,CASSGPDSPGYEQYF
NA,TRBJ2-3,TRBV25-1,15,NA,TGTGCCAGCAGTGGAACAGGGGAGGCAACAGATACGCAGTATTTT,CASSGTGEATDTQYF
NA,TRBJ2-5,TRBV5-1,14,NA,TGCGCCAGCAGCTTGGGGCAGTTCTACAATGAGCAGTACTTC,CASSLGQFYNEQYF
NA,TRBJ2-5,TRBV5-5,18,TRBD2,TGTGCCAGCAGCTTGAGAGGACTAGCGGGCTCTGCCCAAGAGGCCCAGTACTTC,CASSLRGLAGSAQEAQYF
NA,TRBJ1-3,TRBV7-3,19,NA,TGTGCCAGCAGCACCCAAAAGGTGTCAGCAACTGTCTCTGGAAACACCATATATTTT,CASSTQKVSATVSGNTIYF
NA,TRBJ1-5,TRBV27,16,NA,TGTGCCAGCCTCTGGAGGACAGACTATAGCAATCAGCCCCAGCATTTT,CASLWRTDYSNQPQHF
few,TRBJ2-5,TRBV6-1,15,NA,TGTGCCAGCAGATCCGACAGGTTGCCCTTGGAGACCCAGTACTTC,CASRSDRLPLETQYF
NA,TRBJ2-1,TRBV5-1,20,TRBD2,TGCGCCAGCAGCATCGGGACTAGCGGGAGGGTAGGGAGCTCCTACAATGAGCAGTTCTTC,CASSIGTSGRVGSSYNEQFF
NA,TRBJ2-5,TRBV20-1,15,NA,TGCAGTGCTAGCCCTAGGAGAGAGCCGTTAGAGACCCAGTACTTC,CSASPRREPLETQYF
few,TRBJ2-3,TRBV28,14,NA,TGTGCCAGCAGGGCTTTCTTGGGCGGAGATACGCAGTATTTT,CASRAFLGGDTQYF
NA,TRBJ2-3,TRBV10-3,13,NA,TGTGCGGTGAACGAGCGGCCCCCGGATACGCAGTATTTT,CAVNERPPDTQYF
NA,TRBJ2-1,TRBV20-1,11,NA,TGCAGTGCCCAACAGGCCCAGCGGCAGTTCTTC,CSAQQAQRQFF
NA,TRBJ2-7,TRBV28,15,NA,TGTGCCAGCAGTGGGGCCTCGGGGATCGCCAGCGAGCAGTACTTC,CASSGASGIASEQYF